Listed below are T cell receptor beta chains from one sample, sequenced in a study of CD8+ T cells in alopecia areata. TCRdb's table, derived via immunoSEQ multiplex PCR, lists solely in-frame clones and lacks some. The repertoire holds roughly 190,000 clones, with 60% as singletons. The source was CD4+ T cells sorted from blood, collected at week 24, from a patient treated with tofacitinib. These receptors all come from a human donor with alopecia areata. Each CDR3 is given with its conserved first and last residue. The order of the fields is V gene, D gene, J gene, CDR3 length, clone size, CDR3 protein, CDR3 DNA. D genes are given only for firm matches. Expanded clones get a size class; other rows say once, few or many, or leave the size out.

>TRBV5-1|TRBD1|TRBJ1-6|14|-
CASSLDRGGSPLHF
TGCGCCAGCAGCTTGGACAGGGGAGGATCACCCCTCCACTTT
>TRBV7-2|-|TRBJ2-1|10|-
CASHRGEQFF
TGTGCCAGCCACCGGGGTGAGCAGTTCTTC
>TRBV9|-|TRBJ2-2|14|once
CASSVVGNTGELFF
TGTGCCAGCAGCGTAGTCGGGAACACCGGGGAGCTGTTTTTT
>TRBV13|-|TRBJ2-3|12|-
CASSDRGDTQYF
TGTGCCAGCAGCGATCGGGGGGATACGCAGTATTTT
>TRBV29-1|-|TRBJ1-1|13|-
CSVSGQLNTEAFF
TGCAGCGTATCGGGCCAATTGAACACTGAAGCTTTCTTT
>TRBV29-1|-|TRBJ2-5|13|-
CSVEGGRGETQYF
TGCAGCGTTGAGGGGGGACGAGGAGAGACCCAGTACTTC
>TRBV29-1|-|TRBJ1-4|10|once
CSAFGEKLFF
TGCAGCGCATTCGGTGAAAAACTGTTTTTT
>TRBV6-6|-|TRBJ1-5|14|-
CASRAQGPHQPQHF
TGTGCCAGCAGGGCTCAGGGACCACACCAGCCCCAGCATTTT
>TRBV5-1|-|TRBJ2-2|16|many
CASSLVQDVSGGELFF
TGCGCCAGCAGCTTGGTCCAGGACGTAAGCGGCGGGGAGCTGTTTTTT
>TRBV5-1|-|TRBJ2-3|14|-
CASRLSASTDTQYF
TGCGCCAGCAGGCTCAGCGCAAGCACAGATACGCAGTATTTT
>TRBV2|-|TRBJ2-1|15|-
CASSEGLGGPYEQFF
TGTGCCAGCAGTGAAGGACTAGGGGGCCCCTATGAGCAGTTCTTC
>TRBV29-1|-|TRBJ1-2|11|-
CSVYQGGGYTF
TGCAGCGTTTACCAGGGAGGTGGCTACACCTTC
>TRBV25-1|-|TRBJ1-6|16|-
CASSEVRGSDNSPLHF
TGTGCCAGCAGTGAGGTTAGGGGCAGCGATAATTCACCCCTCCACTTT